The T cell receptor (beta chain) described here comes from a study of blood T cell repertoires in COVID-19. About the research overall: Sources were T cells, B-cell-depleted T cells, or PBMCs; the material itself was cDNA or gDNA.

The assay was immunoSEQ multiplex PCR, and TCRdb's table has in-frame clones only and misses some. The sample lists 250,000 or so clones; roughly 85% were seen once. V lost 5 bases, J lost 2 bases, and 10 bases lay in between. From germline, CDR1 is GTSNPN and CDR2 SVGIG (reference sequence). CDR3 length: 12 residues. This TCR came from a young woman with active or convalescent COVID-19. The sequenced sample consisted of peripheral blood. The rearrangement joins TRBV30 to TRBJ2-7; D is ambiguous. The CDR3 nucleotides are TGTGCCTGGGCCCCAGGTCCCTACGAGCAGTACTTC. Its translation is CAWAPGPYEQYF.